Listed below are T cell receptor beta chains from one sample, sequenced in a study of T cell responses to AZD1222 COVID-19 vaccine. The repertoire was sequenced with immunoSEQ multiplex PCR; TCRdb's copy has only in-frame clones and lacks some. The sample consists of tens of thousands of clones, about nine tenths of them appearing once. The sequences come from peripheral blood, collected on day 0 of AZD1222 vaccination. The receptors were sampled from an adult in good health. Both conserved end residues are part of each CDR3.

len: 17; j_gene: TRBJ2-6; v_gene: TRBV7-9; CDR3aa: CASSLLGRTSGANVLTF
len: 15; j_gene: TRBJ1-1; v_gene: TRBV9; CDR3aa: CASSTQGARITEAFF
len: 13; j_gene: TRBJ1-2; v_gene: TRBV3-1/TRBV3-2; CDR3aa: CASSPGLNYGYTF
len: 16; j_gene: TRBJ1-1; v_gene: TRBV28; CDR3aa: CASTTAEARAGTEAFF
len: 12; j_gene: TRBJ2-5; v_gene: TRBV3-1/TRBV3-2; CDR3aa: CASSSTQKTQYF
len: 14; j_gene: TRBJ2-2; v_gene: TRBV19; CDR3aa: CASSIGLAAGELFF
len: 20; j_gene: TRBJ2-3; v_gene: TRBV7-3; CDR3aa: CASSLTGVPGAGGRTDTQYF
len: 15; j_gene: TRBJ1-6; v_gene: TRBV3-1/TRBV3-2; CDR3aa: CASSPLGGRDSPLHF
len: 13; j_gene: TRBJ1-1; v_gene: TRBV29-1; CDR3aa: CSVEISLNTEAFF
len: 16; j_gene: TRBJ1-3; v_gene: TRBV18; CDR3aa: CASSGGQAMTGNTIYF
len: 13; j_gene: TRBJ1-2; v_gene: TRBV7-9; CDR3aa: CASSLNDRGGYTF
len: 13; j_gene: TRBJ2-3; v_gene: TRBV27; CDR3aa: CASTSTGRDTQYF
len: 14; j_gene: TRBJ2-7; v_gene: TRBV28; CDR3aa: CASRGGGSSYEQYF
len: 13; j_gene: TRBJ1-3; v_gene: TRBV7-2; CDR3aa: CASSFGVTDTIYF
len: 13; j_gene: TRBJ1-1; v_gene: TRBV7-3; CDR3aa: CASSPDGGLEAFF
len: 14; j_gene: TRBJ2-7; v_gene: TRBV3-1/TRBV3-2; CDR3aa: CASSQVTGGGEQYF
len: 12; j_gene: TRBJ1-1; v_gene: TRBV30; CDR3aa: CANRRGDTEAFF
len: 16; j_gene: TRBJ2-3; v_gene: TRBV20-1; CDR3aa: CSASCWSSGSTDTQYF
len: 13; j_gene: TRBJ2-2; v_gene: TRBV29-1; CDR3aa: CSATSPYTGELFF
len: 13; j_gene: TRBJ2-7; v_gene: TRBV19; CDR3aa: CASSRTGDYEQYF
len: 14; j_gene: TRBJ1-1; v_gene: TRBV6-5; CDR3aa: CASSYRAMNTEAFF
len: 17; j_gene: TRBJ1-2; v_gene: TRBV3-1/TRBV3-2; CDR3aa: CASSQNRQANANYGYTF
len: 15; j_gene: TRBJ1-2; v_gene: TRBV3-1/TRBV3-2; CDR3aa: CASSPRDRGFYGYTF
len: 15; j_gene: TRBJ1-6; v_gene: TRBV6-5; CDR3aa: CASSLQGTLSGPLHF
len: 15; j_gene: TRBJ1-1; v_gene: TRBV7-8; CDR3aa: CASSLVGQGLTEAFF
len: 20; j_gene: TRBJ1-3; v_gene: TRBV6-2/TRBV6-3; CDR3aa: CASSPTGTVSTDLSGNTIYF
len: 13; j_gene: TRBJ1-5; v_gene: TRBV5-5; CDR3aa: CASSLDSYQPQHF
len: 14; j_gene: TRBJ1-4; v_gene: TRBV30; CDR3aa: CALEEFQGWEKLFF
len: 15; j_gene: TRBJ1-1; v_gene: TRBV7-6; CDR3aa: CASSLGQGLSTEAFF
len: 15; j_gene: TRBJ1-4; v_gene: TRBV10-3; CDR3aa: CAISPTGLVGEKLFF
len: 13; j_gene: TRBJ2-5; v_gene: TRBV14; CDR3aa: CASSRGKKETQYF
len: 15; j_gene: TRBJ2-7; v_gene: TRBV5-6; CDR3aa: CASSLVSGGGYEQYF
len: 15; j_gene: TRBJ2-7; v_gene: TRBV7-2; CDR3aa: CASSLSGGHSYEQYF
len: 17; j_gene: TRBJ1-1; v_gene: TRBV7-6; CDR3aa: CASSPGRAGAMNTEAFF
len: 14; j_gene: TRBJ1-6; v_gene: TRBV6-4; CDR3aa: CASSDSSGNSPLHF
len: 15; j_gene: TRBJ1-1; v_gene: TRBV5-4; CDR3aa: CASSLDGTVNTEAFF
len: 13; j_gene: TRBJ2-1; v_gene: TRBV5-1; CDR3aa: CASSLEAGNEQFF
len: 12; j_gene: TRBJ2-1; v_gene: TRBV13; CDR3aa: CASSLSKIAQFF
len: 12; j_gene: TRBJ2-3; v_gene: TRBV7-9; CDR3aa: CASRAGADTQYF
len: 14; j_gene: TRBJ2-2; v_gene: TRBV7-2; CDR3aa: CASSPQATTGELFF
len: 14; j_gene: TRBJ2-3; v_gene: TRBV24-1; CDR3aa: CATSDLGAGDTQYF
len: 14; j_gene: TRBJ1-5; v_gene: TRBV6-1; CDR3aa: CASSEASVNQPQHF
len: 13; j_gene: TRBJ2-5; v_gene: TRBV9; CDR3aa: CASSVEGVETQYF
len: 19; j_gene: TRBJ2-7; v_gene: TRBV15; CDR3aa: CATSSPAGDQRGVHHEQYF
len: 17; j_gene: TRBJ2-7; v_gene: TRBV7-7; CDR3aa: CASRFPWTGVGSYEQYF
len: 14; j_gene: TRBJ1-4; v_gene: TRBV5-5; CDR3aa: CASSLGPGREKLFF
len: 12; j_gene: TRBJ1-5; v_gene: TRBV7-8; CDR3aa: CASSLGGQPQHF
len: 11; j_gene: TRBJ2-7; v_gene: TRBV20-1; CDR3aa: CSALQEYEQYF
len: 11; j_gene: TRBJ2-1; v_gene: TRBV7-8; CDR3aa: CASSFDFEQFF